This TCR beta chain was retrieved from a study of shared clonotypes between healthy human individuals. Study outcomes and limitations: Clonotypes that were shared across a handful of donors made up roughly 5% of naive CD4 clonotypes.

Several immunoSEQ plates received, in even portions, the genomic DNA of each subset. Clones were read by immunoSEQ multiplex PCR, and TCRdb kept only the in-frame ones, dropping some. The sample lists about 2.4 million clones; 93% were seen once. A word on this clone: What it binds is not known.

The CDR3 is 14 residues long. The germline gives CDR1 GTSNPN, CDR2 SVGIG (reference sequence). V was shortened by 4 bases and J by 5 bases, with 17 bases between the two germline ends. The sequenced material came from naive CD4+ T cells from PBMCs. Subset given: CD45RA+ positively selected. The chain has TRBV30 and TRBJ1-2, with a weak D call TRBD1 (6 bases). This TCR was sampled from a man aged 18 to 29 in good health. Some clones in this sample may be carry-over from other donors' samples. In nucleotides, the CDR3 is TGTGCCTGGATAACACGGGCCAGGGGATATGGCTACACCTTC. Amino acids: CAWITRARGYGYTF.